This record covers a single TCR beta chain. V was clipped by 4 bases and J by 3 bases, with 10 bases between them. The CDR3 length is 15 residues. CDR1 and CDR2 (germline): LGHNA, YNFKEQ. Seattle patients were enrolled during active infection and followed longitudinally. The data belong to a study of blood T cell repertoires in COVID-19. The wider study: Researchers got acute and convalescent COVID-19 samples from the United States, Italy and Spain. The analysed material was cDNA or gDNA that came from T cells, B-cell-depleted T cells, or PBMCs.

Source study methods: Nucleated cell number was recorded as an estimate derived from reference gene primer amplification. Using immunoSEQ multiplex PCR, the repertoire was profiled, and TCRdb retains in-frame clones only, with some absent. V and J calls and clone size are those listed in that table; D and trimming were worked out from the DNA. The data hold more than 80,000 clones, with 87% observed a single time. Sequenced sample: peripheral blood. The rearrangement uses TRBV4-2 and TRBJ2-6; perhaps TRBD1 as D (6 bases). The receptor was derived from a woman aged 55 to 70 with COVID-19, enrolled during active disease. The CDR3 DNA reads TGTGCCAGCAGCCGACGGACAGATGGGGCCAACGTCCTGACTTTC. Its protein product is CASSRRTDGANVLTF.